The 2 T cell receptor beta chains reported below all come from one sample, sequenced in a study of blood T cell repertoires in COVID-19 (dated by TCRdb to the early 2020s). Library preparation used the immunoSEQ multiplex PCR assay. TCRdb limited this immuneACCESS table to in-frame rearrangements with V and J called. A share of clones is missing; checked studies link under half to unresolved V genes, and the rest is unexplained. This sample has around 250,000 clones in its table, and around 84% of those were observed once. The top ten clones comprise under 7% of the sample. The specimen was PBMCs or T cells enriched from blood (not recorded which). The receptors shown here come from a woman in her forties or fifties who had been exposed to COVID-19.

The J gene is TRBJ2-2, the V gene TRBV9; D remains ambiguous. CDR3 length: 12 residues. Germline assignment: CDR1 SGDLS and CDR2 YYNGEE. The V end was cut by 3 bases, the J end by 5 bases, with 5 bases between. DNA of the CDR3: TGTGCCAGCAGCGACCTAACCGGGGAGCTGTTTTTT. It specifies CASSDLTGELFF.

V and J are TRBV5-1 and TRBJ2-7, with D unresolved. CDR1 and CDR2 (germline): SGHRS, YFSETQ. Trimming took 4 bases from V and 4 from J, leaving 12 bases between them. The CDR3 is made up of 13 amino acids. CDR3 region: CASSRDGVYEQYF. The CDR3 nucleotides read TGCGCCAGCAGCCGAGACGGAGTTTACGAGCAGTACTTC.